The present TCR beta chain was sequenced within a study of shared clonotypes between healthy human individuals. The CDR3 length is 17 residues. CDR1 is MDHEN and CDR2 is SYDVKM in the germline V gene. Trimming removed 1 base from V and 0 bases from J, with 12 bases in between. Details on this clone: Its antigen is as yet unknown.

Findings and caveats of the study: Sharing across four donors was highest in naive CD4 (around 5%) and lowest in memory CD8 (around 0.4%).

Original processing methods: Junction-only sequences without quality scores were provided by ImmunoSEQ, so filtering was different. Data came from immunoSEQ multiplex PCR; TCRdb stores just in-frame clones and leaves some out. That table is the source of V, J and clone size, and D and trimming were worked out from the DNA. This sample carries roughly 2,300,000 clones, 85% to 95% of them seen once, and the ten largest clones take more than 0.35%. Sequencing was done on a sample of naive CD4+ T cells from PBMCs. The subset here: CD45RA+ positively selected. The source is a man in his late teens or twenties in good health. Some clones in this sample may be carry-over from other donors' samples. The J gene is TRBJ2-2, the V gene TRBV28; maybe TRBD1 (5 bases). The CDR3 DNA is TGTGCCAGCAGTTTATCTTGGCCAGGGACGAACACCGGGGAGCTGTTTTTT. Translating gives CASSLSWPGTNTGELFF.